The 30 T cell receptor beta chains presented below share a single source sample, sequenced in a study of T-cell memory formation after mild COVID-19. TCRdb used MiXCR to reprocess the 5' RACE reads, holding one entry per CDR3 protein. The sample has under 700,000 distinct CDR3 sequences; approximately 20% are singletons. Sequenced: PBMCs or a T cell subset sorted from them (not recorded which). The receptor source for this set is an adult woman who had mild COVID-19 (a few samples of this study predate the infection). Cell type and time point are not known.

The chain couples TRBV14 to TRBJ2-5; D is unclear. V shed 0 bases and J shed 2 bases, with 7 bases lying between them. This CDR3 has 14 residues. The germline V gene encodes CDR1 SGHDN and CDR2 FVKESK. CDR3 sequence reads: CASSQEDFQETQYF. The CDR3 DNA reads as TGTGCCAGCAGCCAAGAAGACTTTCAAGAGACCCAGTACTTC.

The table lists this clonotype with many counts. This rearrangement joins TRBV5-1 to TRBJ2-2; D gene unclear. In germline, CDR1 is SGHRS, CDR2 YFSETQ. Trimming took off 4 bases at V and 5 bases at J, with 15 bases between the two ends. CDR3 size: 15 residues. CDR3 sequence reads: CASSARPVITGELFF. The CDR3 coding sequence is TGCGCCAGCAGCGCTCGACCCGTGATTACCGGGGAGCTGTTTTTT.

The table lists this clonotype with many counts. The chain recombines TRBV11-2 with TRBJ2-2; tentative D call: TRBD2 (6 bases). V lost 8 bases, J lost 6 bases, and 19 bases lay in between. CDR1 is SGHAT and CDR2 is FQNNGV in the germline V gene. CDR3 size: 15 residues. The CDR3 DNA reads TGTGCCAGCTTTATGGGCGGGGCGTCCGCCGGGGAGCTGTTTTTT. It is translated as CASFMGGASAGELFF.

Only a few counts were recorded for this clonotype. The gene calls are TRBV20-1 and TRBJ2-1, with 12 bases lining up with TRBD2. The trim removed 2 bases at V and 10 bases at J, leaving 9 bases unmatched. In germline, CDR1 is DFQATT, CDR2 SNEGSKA (reference sequence). The CDR3 is 15 residues long. CDR3 sequence (DNA): TGCAGTGCTAGACCCCCGGGACTAGCGGGTTGGGAGCAGTTCTTC. Translating it yields CSARPPGLAGWEQFF.

This clonotype was detected a few times. The J gene is TRBJ2-3, the V gene TRBV12-3 or TRBV12-4, with a weak D call TRBD2 (5 bases). V shed 1 base and J shed 6 bases, with 14 bases lying between them. The CDR3 runs to 15 residues. The CDR3 region is CASSLGTAPGDTQYF. The CDR3 DNA sequence: TGTGCCAGCAGTTTAGGAACAGCGCCGGGGGATACGCAGTATTTT.

The chain uses TRBV27 and TRBJ1-1, with D unclear. Per the germline V gene, CDR1 is MNHEY and CDR2 is SMNVEV (reference sequence). The V and J ends lost 5 bases and 4 bases respectively, with 11 bases between them. This CDR3 contains 13 residues. The CDR3 DNA is TGTGCCAGCAGTCCGAGGGAGGTCACTGAAGCTTTCTTT. Its protein product is CASSPREVTEAFF.

The chain employs TRBV29-1 and TRBJ1-1; 9 bases line up with TRBD1. V gave up 4 bases and J gave up 4 bases; unmatched junction bases: 1. The CDR3 is 12 amino acids. Germline CDR1 reads SQVTM; CDR2 reads ANQGSEA. CDR3 protein: CSVGTGATEAFF. As DNA, the CDR3 is TGCAGCGTTGGGACAGGGGCCACTGAAGCTTTCTTT.

The chain is built from TRBV20-1 and TRBJ1-1; D is ambiguous. V lost 0 bases, J lost 5 bases, and 7 bases lay in between. The CDR3 is 12 residues long. Per the germline V gene, CDR1 is DFQATT and CDR2 is SNEGSKA (reference sequence). The CDR3 DNA follows: TGCAGTGCTAGAGAGGGTCGGACTGAAGCTTTCTTT. Protein: CSAREGRTEAFF.

The chain recombines TRBV4-1 with TRBJ1-3, with D uncertain. V dropped 0 bases and J dropped 2 bases, with 14 bases sitting between them. Germline CDR1 is MGHRA and CDR2 is YSYEKL. The CDR3 runs to 17 residues. Here the CDR3 reads CASSQDPSFGAGNTIYF. CDR3 coding DNA: TGCGCCAGCAGCCAAGATCCGAGTTTTGGGGCTGGAAACACCATATATTTT.

This clonotype has only a few counts. The CDR3, as DNA: TGTGCCAGTAAAGGCGAGGTTCGAATCGGGGAGCTGTTTTTT. Protein: CASKGEVRIGELFF. This chain uses TRBV19 with TRBJ2-2; D unresolved. V lost 7 bases and J 7 bases, leaving 16 bases between the germline ends. In germline, CDR1 is LNHDA, CDR2 SQIVND (reference sequence). The CDR3 covers 14 residues.

This clonotype was observed a few times. The genes are TRBV5-1 and TRBJ2-3, with no clear D. The germline V gene has CDR1 SGHRS and CDR2 YFSETQ. V was cut by 0 bases and J by 7 bases, with 6 bases left in between. The CDR3 has 12 residues. The DNA of the CDR3 is TGCGCCAGCAGCTTGGAGGCTAATACGCAGTATTTT. Encoded protein: CASSLEANTQYF.

With regard to this clonotype: Being one base from a much bigger clone, this may be a read error. The rearrangement links TRBV6-5 to TRBJ2-1; TRBD2 matches 10 bases. CDR1 and CDR2 from the germline V gene are MNHEY and SVGAGI. J was trimmed by 4 bases and V by 5 bases; bases with no gene match: 2. The length of the CDR3 is 14 residues. The CDR3 region has the DNA TGTGCCAGCAGTGGGACTAGCGAGTACAATGAGCAGTTCTTC. As protein: CASSGTSEYNEQFF.

This chain links TRBV24-1 with TRBJ1-1; D may be TRBD1 (6 bases). Germline CDR1 is KGHDR and CDR2 is SFDVKD. V was cut by 3 bases and J by 1 base, with 14 bases left in between. This CDR3 has 16 amino acids. The DNA for the CDR3 is TGTGCCACCAGTGATAAGTACTCGGACAGGAACACTGAAGCTTTCTTT. It specifies CATSDKYSDRNTEAFF.

This clonotype was found a few times. CDR3: CASSTLGRRAYNEQFF. The CDR3 coding sequence is TGTGCCAGCAGTACCCTCGGCCGGAGGGCCTACAATGAGCAGTTCTTC. The chain carries TRBV6-5 and TRBJ2-1; D possibly corresponds to TRBD2 (6 bases). CDR1 and CDR2 from the germline V gene are MNHEY and SVGAGI. V lost 5 bases, J lost 2 bases, and 16 bases lay in between. This CDR3 spans 16 amino acids.

The chain links TRBV6-5 to TRBJ1-2; unclear D gene. This CDR3 is 13 amino acids long. The V end lost 2 bases, the J end lost 3 bases, and 7 bases lay between the germline ends. Germline CDR1 is MNHEY and CDR2 is SVGAGI. The CDR3 sequence is CASSYEQYYGYTF. The CDR3 DNA follows: TGTGCCAGCAGTTACGAACAGTACTATGGCTACACCTTC.

The J gene is TRBJ2-1, the V gene TRBV1; TRBD2, the D gene given by the table, was not confirmed from the DNA. TRBV1 is a recognized pseudogene. The CDR3 sequence is 16 residues long. This chain's CDR3 is CTSSQDTSRMRNEQFF. CDR3 sequence (DNA): TGCACCAGCAGCCAAGATACTAGCCGCATGAGGAATGAGCAGTTCTTC.

The chain joins TRBV20-1 to TRBJ1-3; tentatively, D is TRBD1 (5 bases). The ends were cut back, 6 bases at V and 8 bases at J, with 17 bases in the middle. The CDR3 loop spans 13 amino acids. The germline V gene encodes CDR1 DFQATT and CDR2 SNEGSKA (reference sequence). CDR3 bases: TGCAGTGCCTTCTTTTCTCAAGGGGACACCATATATTTT. Protein product: CSAFFSQGDTIYF.

This clonotype was seen many times. The chain is built from TRBV24-1 and TRBJ2-7; 9 positions agree with TRBD1. V lost 2 bases and J lost 4; bases outside the gene matches: 5. Looked up from germline, CDR1 is KGHDR and CDR2 is SFDVKD. The CDR3 covers 15 residues. The CDR3 reads CATSDSGTGSYEQYF. In nucleotides, the CDR3 is TGTGCCACCAGTGATTCCGGGACAGGGTCTTACGAGCAGTACTTC.

The chain recombines TRBV4-1 with TRBJ1-1; D is possibly TRBD1 (5 bases). V shed 2 bases and J shed 4 bases, with 11 bases lying between them. The CDR3 has 14 residues. Germline assignment: CDR1 MGHRA and CDR2 YSYEKL. The CDR3 spells CASSQTGVATEAFF. CDR3 coding DNA: TGCGCCAGCAGCCAAACAGGAGTAGCCACTGAAGCTTTCTTT.

The chain has TRBV7-6 and TRBJ2-2, with D unresolved. With 6 bases removed from V and 2 bases from J, the gap between germline ends came to 16 bases. The CDR3 consists of 16 residues. Looked up from germline, CDR1 is SGHVS and CDR2 is FNYEAQ. The CDR3 region has the DNA TGTGCCAGCAGGTCCACGGGTCTTTCTAACACCGGGGAGCTGTTTTTT. Translation gives CASRSTGLSNTGELFF.

This chain uses TRBV12-3 or TRBV12-4 with TRBJ2-2; perhaps TRBD1 as D (5 bases). The CDR3 has 15 amino acids. Deletions cut 6 bases from V and 6 bases from J, with 17 bases between. The CDR3 DNA is TGTGCCAGCAGAATCCAGGGAACGGCCCCCGGGGAGCTGTTTTTT. Protein sequence: CASRIQGTAPGELFF.

The chain is built from TRBV4-2 and TRBJ2-7; D might be TRBD1 (7 bases). This CDR3 spans 16 amino acids. Germline lookup yields CDR1 LGHNA and CDR2 YNFKEQ. Trimming pared 3 bases from V and 0 bases from J, leaving 15 bases between. Written as DNA, the CDR3 is TGTGCCAGCAGCCATTCCCAGGGGGGCCCCTCCTACGAGCAGTACTTC. It specifies CASSHSQGGPSYEQYF.

The chain is built from TRBV21-1 and TRBJ2-5; TRBD1, the table's D call, lacks a check against the DNA. TRBV21-1 represents a pseudogene. The CDR3 spans 14 residues. In DNA, the CDR3 is TGTGCCAGCAGCAGACAGGGCGGGGGAGAGACCCAGTACTTC. This gives the protein CASSRQGGGETQYF.

In this sample, this clonotype turned up a few times. The chain uses TRBV4-1 and TRBJ2-2, with 15 bases that match TRBD2. The CDR3 sequence is 17 residues long. V shed 4 bases, J shed 5 bases, and the junction held 5 bases outside the gene matches. CDR1 is MGHRA and CDR2 is YSYEKL in the germline V gene. The CDR3 protein is CASSRLGLAGGTGELFF. DNA for the CDR3: TGCGCCAGCAGCCGCCTGGGACTAGCGGGGGGTACCGGGGAGCTGTTTTTT.

The rearrangement joins TRBV12-3 or TRBV12-4 to TRBJ1-5; a possible D gene is TRBD1 (5 bases). The V end lost 5 bases, the J end lost 6 bases, and 17 bases lay between the germline ends. This CDR3 contains 15 residues. The CDR3 is CASSPPGGSGQPQHF. The CDR3 region has the DNA TGTGCCAGCAGTCCCCCGGGGGGGTCGGGTCAGCCCCAGCATTTT.

This clonotype has just a few counts. The CDR3 region is CASSLTGTGMYEQYF. The CDR3 nucleotides are TGTGCCAGCAGTCTAACCGGGACAGGGATGTACGAGCAGTACTTC. The chain couples TRBV27 to TRBJ2-7, with TRBD1 matching over 9 bases. Germline V lookup: CDR1 MNHEY, CDR2 SMNVEV (reference sequence). The CDR3 has 15 residues. V shed 5 bases, J shed 4 bases, and the junction held 9 bases outside the gene matches.

This chain connects TRBV19 to TRBJ2-1; tentative D call: TRBD1 (5 bases). Looked up from germline, CDR1 is LNHDA and CDR2 is SQIVND (reference sequence). With 6 bases removed from V and 12 bases from J, the gap between germline ends came to 15 bases. The CDR3 runs to 12 residues. This CDR3 reads CASRSPGIGQFF. The CDR3 DNA reads TGTGCCAGTAGGTCCCCAGGGATCGGGCAGTTCTTC.

This clonotype turned up a few times. The V gene is TRBV9, the J gene TRBJ2-7; 8 nucleotides agree with TRBD1. Germline values: CDR1 SGDLS, CDR2 YYNGEE. The CDR3 contains 15 residues. Trimming removed 3 bases from V and 4 bases from J; junction bases left unmatched: 9. The CDR3 sequence is CASSADGTGLYEQYF. For the CDR3, the DNA is TGTGCCAGCAGCGCTGATGGGACAGGCTTATACGAGCAGTACTTC.

This chain joins TRBV29-1 and TRBJ1-2; D is unclear. Germline V gene lookup returns CDR1 SQVTM and CDR2 ANQGSEA. Between the trimmed V and J ends, which lost 5 bases and 0 bases, there was a span of 4 bases. The CDR3 is 11 amino acids. CDR3 nucleotide sequence: TGCAGCGTTCCTTCTAACTATGGCTACACCTTC. Its protein product is CSVPSNYGYTF.

This clonotype has just one count. At one end, the junction sequence differs from germline, possibly due to a read error. This sequence joins TRBV7-7 and TRBJ1-2, with unresolved D. In germline, CDR1 is SSHAT, CDR2 FNYEAQ (reference sequence). This CDR3 is built from 13 residues. In nucleotides, the CDR3 is TGTGCTAGCAGCTTAACAAGACCCCGTGGATACACCTTC. Its protein is CASSLTRPRGYTF. Full variable domain (missing parts from reference TRBV7-7 and TRBJ1-2): GAGVSQSPRYKVTKRGQDVTLRCDPISSHATLYWYQQALGQGPEFLTYFNYEAQPDKSGLPSDRFSAERPEGSISTLTIQRTEQRDSAMYRCASSLTRPRGYTFGSGTRLTVV.